The entry below describes one TCR beta chain. This sample was taken from a study of cytomegalovirus exposure and HLA in healthy donors. The donors were in the approximately 120-subject validation cohort, distinct from the approximately 610-subject first cohort. Trimming pared 5 bases from V and 7 bases from J, leaving 17 bases between. The length of the CDR3 is 15 residues. CDR1 is MNHNS and CDR2 is SASEGT in the germline V gene. Some clones are missing from TCRdb's copy, which holds only in-frame ones; the method was immunoSEQ multiplex PCR. Of 150,000 to 200,000 clones listed, more than 75% are singletons.

This chain connects TRBV6-1 to TRBJ1-4, with D tentatively TRBD1 (5 bases). The specimen was PBMCs. This sequence originates from a man between 18 and 35 years old in good health and CMV-seropositive. As DNA, the CDR3 is TGTGCCAGCAGTCGGCAGGGAAGGTTGGGTGAAAAACTGTTTTTT. Translated: CASSRQGRLGEKLFF.